This entry lists 26 T cell receptor beta chains sequenced from one sample in a study of siplizumab effects on memory and regulatory T cells. The table came from immunoSEQ multiplex PCR; TCRdb's copy has only in-frame clones and leaves some out. The sample carries 97,000 or so clones, 92% recorded once. Sequenced sample: CD4+ T cells sorted from blood. The origin of the receptors is a human donor in good health.

This chain connects TRBV11-3 to TRBJ2-1; TRBD1 matches at 10 bases. Trimming at V came to 5 bases and at J to 3 bases, leaving 7 bases not matched to a gene. This CDR3 has 16 residues. CDR1 and CDR2 from the germline V gene are SGHNT and YENEEA. The CDR3 DNA sequence: TGTGCCAGCAGCACTGGGGGGACAGGGGACTACAATGAGCAGTTCTTC. Translating gives CASSTGGTGDYNEQFF.

The V and J genes are TRBV7-9 and TRBJ2-3; maybe TRBD1 (5 bases). The CDR3 is 14 amino acids. Trimming took 1 base from V and 6 from J, leaving 11 bases between them. CDR1 SEHNR and CDR2 FQNEAQ come from the germline V gene (reference sequence). The CDR3 loop is CASSLDGHLDTQYF. CDR3 nucleotide sequence: TGTGCCAGCAGCTTAGATGGACATCTTGATACGCAGTATTTT.

CDR3 loop: CASSQRGGALATNEKLFF. DNA of the CDR3: TGCGCCAGCAGCCAACGAGGGGGAGCCCTTGCAACTAATGAAAAACTGTTTTTT. The chain recombines TRBV4-1 with TRBJ1-4; the D gene is possibly TRBD1 (6 bases). CDR1 and CDR2 from the germline V gene are MGHRA and YSYEKL. Between the trimmed V and J ends, which lost 2 bases and 0 bases, there was a span of 16 bases. CDR3 length equals 18 residues.

This sequence joins TRBV25-1 and TRBJ1-5; 8 nucleotides line up with TRBD1. V was pared by 6 bases and J by 7 bases, with 8 bases of the junction left unmatched. The germline V gene encodes CDR1 MGHDK and CDR2 SYGVNS. CDR3 length: 14 amino acids. The CDR3 DNA follows: TGTGCCAGCAGGGAGACAGGGGCGGGACAGCCCCAGCATTTT. Residues: CASRETGAGQPQHF.

The rearrangement uses TRBV28 and TRBJ2-7; D uncertain. V was pared by 2 bases and J by 6 bases, with 14 bases between. The CDR3 has 14 residues. Germline CDR1 reads MDHEN; CDR2 reads SYDVKM. This CDR3 reads CASSLKIPLGEQYF. Written as DNA, the CDR3 is TGTGCCAGCAGTTTAAAGATCCCTTTGGGCGAGCAGTACTTC.

The V gene is TRBV6-4, the J gene TRBJ2-3; a weak D match, TRBD2 (5 bases). The V gene lost 3 bases and the J gene lost 6 bases, with 10 bases spanning the gap. CDR3 size: 13 residues. CDR1 MRHNA and CDR2 SNTAGT come from the germline V gene. The chain's CDR3 is CASSELAGDTQYF. In DNA, the CDR3 is TGTGCCAGCAGTGAGCTAGCTGGGGATACGCAGTATTTT.

This chain joins TRBV9 and TRBJ2-1, with 8 bases identical to TRBD2. This CDR3 is 17 amino acids long. Germline CDR1 and CDR2: SGDLS and YYNGEE. Trimming took 4 bases from V and 4 from J; bases not matched to a gene: 13. The CDR3 coding sequence is TGTGCCAGCAGCACCCGGACTAGCATCTACGAGTACAATGAGCAGTTCTTC. Translating it yields CASSTRTSIYEYNEQFF.

The chain couples TRBV10-1 to TRBJ2-4; 15 bases line up with TRBD2. Germline lookup yields CDR1 WNHNN and CDR2 SYGVQD (reference sequence). Trimming at V came to 9 bases and at J to 4 bases, leaving 13 bases not matched to a gene. CDR3 size: 18 residues. The CDR3 reads CARRWTSGRANSKNIQYF. In DNA, the CDR3 is TGCGCCAGGAGATGGACTAGCGGGAGGGCCAATTCAAAAAACATTCAGTACTTC.

Only one count was recorded for this clone. The chain recombines TRBV6-1 with TRBJ1-2; TRBD1 matches 7 bases. Germline V gives CDR1 MNHNS, CDR2 SASEGT. The CDR3 sequence is 18 residues long. Trimming removed 3 bases from V and 2 bases from J; junction bases left unmatched: 15. The CDR3 nucleotides read TGTGCCAGCAGTGAGTCCACTAGCTTGGGACAGCTCAACTATGGCTACACCTTC. As protein: CASSESTSLGQLNYGYTF.

This chain joins TRBV6-5 and TRBJ2-5; 9 bases map to TRBD2. Unmatched junction bases numbered 7, after V lost 2 bases and J lost 3 bases. The CDR3 is 16 amino acids. The germline V gene has CDR1 MNHEY and CDR2 SVGAGI. CDR3 protein: CASSYAGLATEETQYF. In DNA, the CDR3 is TGTGCCAGCAGTTACGCGGGACTAGCAACCGAAGAGACCCAGTACTTC.

V gene TRBV6-1 combines with J gene TRBJ2-3; D unresolved. Per the germline V gene, CDR1 is MNHNS and CDR2 is SASEGT. The CDR3 is made up of 14 amino acids. With 7 bases removed from V and 2 bases from J, the gap between germline ends came to 13 bases. This CDR3 reads CASTNQLPTDTQYF. The CDR3 DNA is TGTGCCAGCACTAACCAGTTACCCACAGATACGCAGTATTTT.

This chain links TRBV28 with TRBJ2-7; D unresolved. This CDR3 contains 13 residues. Trimming stripped 6 bases from V and 1 base from J, with 10 bases between. Germline-derived CDR1 and CDR2 are MDHEN and SYDVKM. Here the CDR3 DNA reads TGTGCCAGCAGGAAAATGTGGTCCTACGAGCAGTACTTC. Protein sequence: CASRKMWSYEQYF.

V is TRBV10-3 and J is TRBJ2-5; D possibly corresponds to TRBD1 (6 bases). Trimming removed 6 bases from V and 7 bases from J, with 15 bases in between. The CDR3 has 13 amino acids. In germline, CDR1 is ENHRY, CDR2 SYGVKD. The CDR3 reads CAIRQGELGTQYF. The DNA for the CDR3 is TGTGCCATCAGACAGGGTGAATTGGGGACCCAGTACTTC.

The chain links TRBV28 to TRBJ2-3, with 7 bases matching TRBD1. Germline-derived CDR1 and CDR2 are MDHEN and SYDVKM. V was clipped by 5 bases and J by 10 bases; unmatched bases: 21. The CDR3 length is 17 residues. DNA of the CDR3: TGTGCCAGCAGTCAGCCCCTGGGTGGAAGGGGGCTAGGAGCGCAGTATTTT. It translates to CASSQPLGGRGLGAQYF.

The chain is built from TRBV18 and TRBJ1-4; maybe TRBD1 (5 bases). The CDR3 runs to 14 residues. Germline V gives CDR1 KGHSH, CDR2 LQKENI. With 3 bases removed from V and 8 bases from J, the gap between germline ends came to 13 bases. CDR3 sequence reads: CASSPKGMGEKLFF. The CDR3 DNA reads as TGTGCCAGCTCACCGAAGGGGATGGGGGAAAAACTGTTTTTT.

The chain has TRBV27 and TRBJ1-2; D uncertain. The CDR3 has 13 amino acids. Germline V gives CDR1 MNHEY, CDR2 SMNVEV (reference sequence). Trimming removed 5 bases from V and 2 bases from J, with 9 bases in between. The CDR3 coding sequence is TGTGCCAGCAGTCCTAGGAGAAACTATGGCTACACCTTC. Its translation is CASSPRRNYGYTF.

The CDR3 protein is CASSLGSGAPIKNEKLFF. The CDR3 nucleotides read TGCGCCAGCAGCTTGGGGTCGGGGGCCCCAATTAAAAATGAAAAACTGTTTTTT. This chain uses TRBV5-1 with TRBJ1-4, with D maybe TRBD1 (6 bases). The ends were cut back, 0 bases at V and 5 bases at J, with 20 bases in the middle. CDR1 is SGHRS and CDR2 is YFSETQ in the germline V gene. There are 18 residues in the CDR3.

This chain joins TRBV11-3 and TRBJ2-2; tentatively, D is TRBD1 (5 bases). Germline CDR1 and CDR2: SGHNT and YENEEA. This CDR3 has 14 residues. V was clipped by 5 bases and J by 2 bases, with 9 bases between them. CDR3 in DNA: TGTGCCAGCAGCGAAGGACAAAACACCGGGGAGCTGTTTTTT. Encoded protein: CASSEGQNTGELFF. Drawing the rest from reference TRBV11-3 and TRBJ2-2, the complete variable domain is EAGVVQSPRYKIIEKKQPVAFWCNPISGHNTLYWYLQNLGQGPELLIRYENEEAVDDSQLPKDRFSAERLKGVDSTLKIQPAELGDSAVYLCASSEGQNTGELFFGEGSRLTVL.

The CDR3 loop is CASGALDAGQSRANVLTF. CDR3 DNA: TGTGCTAGTGGTGCATTGGATGCAGGACAAAGTCGGGCCAACGTCCTGACTTTC. This chain joins TRBV12-5 and TRBJ2-6; D may be TRBD1 (5 bases). V shed 5 bases and J shed 5 bases, with 22 bases lying between them. There are 18 residues in the CDR3. The germline V gene encodes CDR1 LGHNT and CDR2 FRNRAP.

The chain is built from TRBV5-4 and TRBJ2-1, with TRBD2 matching over 8 bases. V shed 0 bases, J shed 7 bases, and the junction held 12 bases outside the gene matches. Germline V gene data show CDR1 as SGHNT and CDR2 as YYREEE (reference sequence). The CDR3 is 17 residues long. CDR3 DNA: TGTGCCAGCAGCTTGGCTGGGTCCAAAGCGGGAGTTAATGAGCAGTTCTTC. Protein sequence: CASSLAGSKAGVNEQFF.

This clone was counted a few times. V usage is TRBV19 and J usage is TRBJ2-2; perhaps TRBD1 as D (6 bases). CDR1 and CDR2 (germline): LNHDA, SQIVND (reference sequence). V shed 2 bases and J shed 1 base, with 8 bases lying between them. This CDR3 region has 15 residues. The CDR3 nucleotides are TGTGCCAGTAGTATAAGGGGGTTGAACACCGGGGAGCTGTTTTTT. Translated: CASSIRGLNTGELFF.

V gene TRBV29-1 combines with J gene TRBJ2-1, with TRBD2 matching 11 bases. This CDR3 contains 14 residues. Trimming removed 7 bases from V and 5 bases from J; junction bases left unmatched: 7. Germline lookup yields CDR1 SQVTM and CDR2 ANQGSEA. The DNA of the CDR3 is TGCAGCGAGAAAATAGCGGGAGGGGACAATGAGCAGTTCTTC. Its protein is CSEKIAGGDNEQFF.

V and J are TRBV4-1 and TRBJ2-3, with 14 bases aligning to TRBD2. CDR1 MGHRA and CDR2 YSYEKL come from the germline V gene. With 3 bases clipped from V and 1 base from J, the junction kept 6 bases outside the gene matches. The length of the CDR3 is 18 residues. CDR3 sequence reads: CASSHPGLAGVGTDTQYF. The DNA for the CDR3 is TGCGCCAGCAGCCACCCGGGACTAGCGGGAGTAGGCACAGATACGCAGTATTTT.

The chain joins TRBV5-1 to TRBJ2-3; TRBD2 is a possible D gene (5 bases). The CDR3 sequence is 15 residues long. The V gene lost 0 bases and the J gene lost 2 bases, with 10 bases spanning the gap. CDR1 and CDR2 from the germline V gene are SGHRS and YFSETQ. The CDR3 region has the DNA TGCGCCAGCAGCTTGGGAGGGAGTTACACAGATACGCAGTATTTT. Its translation is CASSLGGSYTDTQYF.

This clone was recorded once. The J gene is TRBJ2-1, the V gene TRBV7-6; 9 nucleotides line up with TRBD1. CDR1 and CDR2 from the germline V gene are SGHVS and FNYEAQ. This CDR3 contains 16 residues. Losses at the gene ends were 2 bases for V and 4 bases for J; bases not matched to a gene: 6. In DNA form, the CDR3 reads TGTGCCAGCAGCTTAATGGGACAGGGATATTACAATGAGCAGTTCTTC. It yields the protein CASSLMGQGYYNEQFF.

The J gene is TRBJ1-5, the V gene TRBV19; 7 bases fit TRBD1. Trimming removed 6 bases from V and 5 bases from J; junction bases left unmatched: 7. CDR1 is LNHDA and CDR2 is SQIVND in the germline V gene (reference sequence). This CDR3 spans 14 amino acids. The CDR3 coding sequence is TGTGCCAGTAGCACGAGACAGGGCTATCAGCCCCAGCATTTT. It specifies CASSTRQGYQPQHF.